These 4 T cell receptor beta chains were all obtained from the same sample, sequenced in a study of blood T cell repertoires in COVID-19. Produced via immunoSEQ multiplex PCR; TCRdb's table is partial and in-frame only. Counted here are under 350,000 clones, around 92% occurring once; the ten biggest clones make up more than 1.5%. The specimen was PBMCs or T cells enriched from blood (not recorded which). All receptors come from a woman in her sixties who had recovered from COVID-19.

The V gene is TRBV5-6, the J gene TRBJ2-1; TRBD2 agrees at 11 bases. Germline trimming cut 5 bases from V and 4 bases from J; bases unmatched to any gene: 5. This CDR3 has 15 residues. Germline values: CDR1 SGHDT, CDR2 YYEEEE. The CDR3 spells CASRDGTSGYNEQFF. DNA of the CDR3: TGTGCCAGCAGGGATGGGACTAGCGGATACAATGAGCAGTTCTTC.

The V call is TRBV5-1, the J call TRBJ1-1; 7 bases are shared with TRBD1. J was trimmed by 4 bases and V by 4 bases; bases with no gene match: 13. CDR1 and CDR2 (germline): SGHRS, YFSETQ. CDR3 length: 16 amino acids. The CDR3 spells CASSRNRGRGFTEAFF. The DNA of the CDR3 is TGCGCCAGCAGCCGCAATAGGGGCAGGGGGTTCACTGAAGCTTTCTTT.

This chain uses TRBV4-1 with TRBJ1-6; tentative D call: TRBD1 (6 bases). This CDR3 is built from 16 residues. CDR1 and CDR2 (germline): MGHRA, YSYEKL. V dropped 0 bases and J dropped 4 bases, with 10 bases sitting between them. The CDR3 sequence: CASSQDPQGYNSPLHF. The DNA for the CDR3 is TGCGCCAGCAGCCAAGATCCCCAGGGGTATAATTCACCCCTCCACTTT.

The rearrangement links TRBV13 to TRBJ2-4; D might be TRBD1 (5 bases). V was cut by 0 bases and J by 0 bases, with 9 bases left in between. CDR1 and CDR2 (germline): PRHDT, FYEKMQ (reference sequence). This CDR3 is built from 16 residues. The CDR3 DNA is TGTGCCAGCAGCTTAGGATGGGGCCGAGCCAAAAACATTCAGTACTTC. Residues: CASSLGWGRAKNIQYF.